The next 18 T cell receptor beta chains were all read from a single sample in a study of Tregs in tolerant kidney transplant recipients. Sequencing used immunoSEQ multiplex PCR; TCRdb keeps in-frame clones, though not all of them. The profile covers roughly 17,000 clones, with roughly four fifths appearing a single time and 2% to 2.5% taken by the ten largest. Sequencing was performed on Tregs from blood. The receptors derive from a human donor in good health.

J is TRBJ2-3 and V is TRBV6-5; D may be TRBD1 or TRBD2 (6 bases each). Trimming stripped 8 bases from V and 0 bases from J, with 12 bases between. Germline CDR1 and CDR2: MNHEY and SVGAGI. The CDR3 length is 14 residues. The CDR3, as DNA: TGTGCCAGCTGGGGGGCCCGTAGCACAGATACGCAGTATTTT. Its protein product is CASWGARSTDTQYF.

The V call is TRBV7-2, the J call TRBJ1-1; tentative D call: TRBD1 (5 bases). V was clipped by 4 bases and J by 0 bases, with 9 bases between them. The CDR3 contains 14 residues. The germline V gene has CDR1 SGHTA and CDR2 FQGNSA. The CDR3 DNA reads TGTGCCAGCAGCTGGGACGGATTGAACACTGAAGCTTTCTTT. Protein sequence: CASSWDGLNTEAFF.

CDR3 residues: CSPRSDYGYTF. CDR3 in DNA: TGCAGTCCCCGTTCCGACTATGGCTACACCTTC. The chain has TRBV20-1 and TRBJ1-2, with D unresolved. This CDR3 is built from 11 residues. The germline V gene has CDR1 DFQATT and CDR2 SNEGSKA (reference sequence). V was shortened by 8 bases and J by 3 bases, with 10 bases between the two germline ends.

This clone was picked up one time. The CDR3 spells CASSRTFLGPPNEKLFF. The CDR3 DNA sequence: TGCGCCAGCAGCCGGACTTTTTTGGGGCCTCCTAATGAAAAACTGTTTTTT. The V and J genes are TRBV4-1 and TRBJ1-4; D may be TRBD1 (5 bases). This CDR3 is built from 17 residues. Per germline, CDR1 MGHRA and CDR2 YSYEKL. Between the trimmed V and J ends, which lost 4 bases and 3 bases, there was a span of 18 bases.

The CDR3 loop reads CASSLTGYEQYF. DNA of the CDR3: TGTGCCAGCAGCCTGACTGGATACGAGCAGTACTTC. This chain joins TRBV11-3 and TRBJ2-7; no firm D call. Between the trimmed V and J ends, which lost 5 bases and 4 bases, there was a span of 9 bases. This CDR3 contains 12 residues. Germline V gene data show CDR1 as SGHNT and CDR2 as YENEEA.

The V call is TRBV7-3, the J call TRBJ2-1; D is unclear. Trimming pared 2 bases from V and 8 bases from J, leaving 7 bases between. Looked up from germline, CDR1 is SGHTA and CDR2 is FQGTGA. The CDR3 length is 12 residues. CDR3 residues: CASSLSPYEQFF. CDR3 DNA sequence: TGTGCCAGCAGCTTATCTCCCTATGAGCAGTTCTTC.

The V gene is TRBV6-6, the J gene TRBJ1-1; 7 bases map to TRBD1. Germline CDR1 reads MNHNY; CDR2 reads SVGAGI (reference sequence). With V trimmed by 6 bases and J by 11 bases, 12 bases remained unmatched. This CDR3 is 13 amino acids long. This chain's CDR3 is CASRPDRVQGAFF. The CDR3 nucleotides are TGTGCCAGCAGACCTGACAGGGTCCAAGGGGCTTTCTTT.

The V gene is TRBV7-2, the J gene TRBJ1-2; D ambiguous. CDR1 is SGHTA, CDR2 FQGNSA, per germline. The V gene lost 5 bases and the J gene lost 5 bases, with 15 bases spanning the gap. The length of the CDR3 is 14 residues. CDR3 loop: CASSPGSQNYGYTF. CDR3 coding DNA: TGTGCCAGCAGCCCCGGGTCCCAGAATTATGGCTACACCTTC.

This clone was picked up one time. The chain recombines TRBV5-1 with TRBJ2-2; D gene uncertain. The V and J ends lost 0 bases and 12 bases respectively, with 6 bases between them. The length of the CDR3 is 11 residues. CDR1 is SGHRS and CDR2 is YFSETQ in the germline V gene. The CDR3: CASSLGRKLFF. In DNA, the CDR3 is TGCGCCAGCAGCTTGGGAAGGAAGCTGTTTTTT.

This sequence joins TRBV2 and TRBJ1-6, with 7 bases fitting TRBD1. The CDR3 spans 13 residues. The germline V gene encodes CDR1 SNHLY and CDR2 FYNNEI. The V segment lost 7 bases and the J segment 7 bases; nucleotides outside the gene matches: 4. CDR3 sequence reads: CASMQGGNSPLHF. DNA of the CDR3: TGTGCCAGCATGCAGGGGGGAAATTCACCCCTCCACTTT.

This clone has a single count. V and J are TRBV21-1 and TRBJ2-3; the tabulated D call, TRBD2, remains unverified against the DNA. TRBV21-1 is given as a pseudogene. The length of the CDR3 is 17 residues. CDR3 sequence: CASSKEDSGASTDTQYF. CDR3 nucleotides: TGTGCCAGCAGCAAAGAGGATAGCGGGGCTAGCACAGATACGCAGTATTTT.

The gene calls are TRBV12-2 and TRBJ1-2. TRBV12-2 is assigned pseudogene status. The CDR3 extends over 15 amino acids. The CDR3 reads CASRPRGGPIGGYTF. CDR3 in DNA: TGTGCAAGTCGCCCCCGAGGAGGCCCTATCGGGGGCTACACCTTC.

The rearrangement links TRBV30 to TRBJ1-6; D unresolved. The CDR3 spans 14 residues. CDR1 and CDR2 (germline): GTSNPN, SVGIG (reference sequence). Trimming took off 2 bases at V and 11 bases at J, with 16 bases between the two ends. This chain's CDR3 is CAWSIGPLRTPLHF. Written as DNA, the CDR3 is TGTGCCTGGAGTATAGGGCCACTTCGGACACCCCTCCACTTT. Together with reference TRBV30 and TRBJ1-6, the CDR3 gives the full variable domain: SQTIHQWPATLVQPVGSPLSLECTVEGTSNPNLYWYRQAAGRGLQLLFYSVGIGQISSEVPQNLSASRPQDRQFILSSKKLLLSDSGFYLCAWSIGPLRTPLHFGNGTRLTVT.

This clone has more than one count but fewer than ten. V is TRBV10-3 and J is TRBJ1-2; D is unresolved. The CDR3 has 14 residues. Looked up from germline, CDR1 is ENHRY and CDR2 is SYGVKD. V shed 2 bases and J shed 1 base, with 8 bases lying between them. Here the CDR3 DNA reads TGTGCCATCAGTGAGGGACCGCTTAACTATGGCTACACCTTC. It yields the protein CAISEGPLNYGYTF.

The chain links TRBV18 to TRBJ2-3, with D possibly being TRBD1 (5 bases). Germline CDR1 is KGHSH and CDR2 is LQKENI. This CDR3 region has 15 residues. V lost 1 base and J 5 bases, leaving 13 bases between the germline ends. CDR3 nucleotide sequence: TGTGCCAGCTCACCACGGCAGGGATGGATAGATACGCAGTATTTT. Translating it yields CASSPRQGWIDTQYF.

The rearrangement uses TRBV9 and TRBJ2-1; weak D call: TRBD2 (5 bases). The CDR3 is 15 amino acids. Germline CDR1 SGDLS, CDR2 YYNGEE. V was shortened by 0 bases and J by 0 bases, with 7 bases between the two germline ends. DNA for the CDR3: TGTGCCAGCAGCGTAGAGGACTTCTCCTACAATGAGCAGTTCTTC. Translating it yields CASSVEDFSYNEQFF.

As to this clone: Mismatch with germline at one junction end may stem from a read error. The gene calls are TRBV4-2 and TRBJ2-5, with 8 nucleotides matching TRBD2. This CDR3 region has 17 residues. Germline lookup yields CDR1 LGHNA and CDR2 YNFKEQ. CDR3 coding DNA: TGTGCCGGCAGCCAAGGGCTAGCGGGCAGAATCCAAGAGACCCAGTACTTC. This gives the protein CAGSQGLAGRIQETQYF.

This clone was counted only a few times. The CDR3 loop reads CASTGRGLIGELFF. In nucleotides, the CDR3 is TGCGCCAGCACTGGCAGGGGCCTTATTGGGGAGCTGTTTTTT. The gene calls are TRBV5-1 and TRBJ2-2; D is perhaps TRBD1 (6 bases). Germline CDR1 is SGHRS and CDR2 is YFSETQ. V dropped 6 bases and J dropped 8 bases, with 17 bases sitting between them. CDR3 length: 14 residues.